This entry describes one T cell receptor beta chain. The antigen remains unidentified. Coculture of the mixed lymphocyte reaction cells took place at 37 degrees C and lasted 6 days. This specimen belongs to a study of siplizumab effects on memory and regulatory T cells. Repertoires were generated with immunoSEQ multiplex PCR, while TCRdb's copy carries only in-frame clones and drops some. The sample shows 3,000 to 4,000 clones, about 54% of them seen only once. The CDR3 consists of 15 residues. Trimming cost V 5 bases and J 6 bases; bases outside gene matches: 7. The germline gives CDR1 SGHAT, CDR2 FQNNGV.

This receptor was identified in a human donor in good health; the cells came from an allogeneic mixed lymphocyte reaction. Some clones in this sample may be carry-over from other donors' samples. This chain links TRBV11-2 with TRBJ2-1, with 10 bases matching TRBD2. Source material: CFSE-low (dividing) CD8+ T cells sorted from an allogeneic mixed lymphocyte reaction. The CDR3 nucleotides read TGTGCCAGCAGCCTACTAGCGGGGCTTTTCAATGAGCAGTTCTTC. Translating it yields CASSLLAGLFNEQFF.